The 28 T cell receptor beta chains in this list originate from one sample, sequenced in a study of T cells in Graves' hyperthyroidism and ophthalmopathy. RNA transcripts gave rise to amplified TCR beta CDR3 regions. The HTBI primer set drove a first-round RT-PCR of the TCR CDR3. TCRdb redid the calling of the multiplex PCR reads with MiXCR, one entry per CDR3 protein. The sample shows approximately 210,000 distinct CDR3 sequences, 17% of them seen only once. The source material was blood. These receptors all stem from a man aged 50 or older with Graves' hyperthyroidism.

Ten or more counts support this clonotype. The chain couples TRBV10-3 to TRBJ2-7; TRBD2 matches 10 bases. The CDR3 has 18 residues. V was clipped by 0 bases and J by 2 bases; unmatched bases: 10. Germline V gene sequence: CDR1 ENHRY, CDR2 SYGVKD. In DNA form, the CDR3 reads TGTGCCATCAGTGAGTCGACTACCCCGGGACTAGCGACCTACGAGCAGTACTTC. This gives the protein CAISESTTPGLATYEQYF.

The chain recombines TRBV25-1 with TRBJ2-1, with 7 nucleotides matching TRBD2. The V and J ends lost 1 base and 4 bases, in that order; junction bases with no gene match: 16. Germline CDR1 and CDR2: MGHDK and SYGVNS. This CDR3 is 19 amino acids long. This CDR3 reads CASSESPLGLRERYNEQFF. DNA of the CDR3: TGTGCCAGCAGTGAATCCCCGCTGGGGTTGCGGGAGAGATACAATGAGCAGTTCTTC.

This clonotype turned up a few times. CDR3 bases: TGTGCCAGCAGCCGGGACGAAGTGGGCCAAGAGACCCAGTACTTC. Translation gives CASSRDEVGQETQYF. The chain carries TRBV9 and TRBJ2-5; D possibly uses TRBD1 or TRBD2 (5 bases each). The CDR3 loop spans 15 amino acids. V was trimmed by 4 bases and J by 1 base, leaving 14 bases between them. Germline CDR1 reads SGDLS; CDR2 reads YYNGEE.

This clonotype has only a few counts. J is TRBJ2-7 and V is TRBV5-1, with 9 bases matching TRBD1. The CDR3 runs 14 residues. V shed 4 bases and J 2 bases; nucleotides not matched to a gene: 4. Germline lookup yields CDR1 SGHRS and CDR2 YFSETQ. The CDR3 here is CASSAGQGAYEQYF. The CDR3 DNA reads TGCGCCAGCAGCGCGGGACAGGGTGCCTACGAGCAGTACTTC.

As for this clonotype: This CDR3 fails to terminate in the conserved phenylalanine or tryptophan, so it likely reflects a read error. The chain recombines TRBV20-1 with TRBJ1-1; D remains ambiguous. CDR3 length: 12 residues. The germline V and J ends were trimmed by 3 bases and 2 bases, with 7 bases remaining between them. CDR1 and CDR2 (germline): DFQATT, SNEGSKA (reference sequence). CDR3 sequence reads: CSARRKNTEAFL. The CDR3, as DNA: TGCAGTGCTAGGAGAAAAAACACTGAAGCTTTCCTT.

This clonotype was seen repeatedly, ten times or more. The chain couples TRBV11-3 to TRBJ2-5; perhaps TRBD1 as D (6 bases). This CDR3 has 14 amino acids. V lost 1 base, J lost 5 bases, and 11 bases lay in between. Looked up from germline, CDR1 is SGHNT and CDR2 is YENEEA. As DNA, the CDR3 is TGTGCCAGCAGCTTAGGACAGGCGACGGAGACCCAGTACTTC. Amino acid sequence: CASSLGQATETQYF.

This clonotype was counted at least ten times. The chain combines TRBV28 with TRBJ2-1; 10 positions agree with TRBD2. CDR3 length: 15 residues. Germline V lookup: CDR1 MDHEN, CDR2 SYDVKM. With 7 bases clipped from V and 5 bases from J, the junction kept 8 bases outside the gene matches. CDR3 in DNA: TGTGCCAGCACCCAGCTAGCGGGAGATAACAATGAGCAGTTCTTC. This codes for CASTQLAGDNNEQFF.

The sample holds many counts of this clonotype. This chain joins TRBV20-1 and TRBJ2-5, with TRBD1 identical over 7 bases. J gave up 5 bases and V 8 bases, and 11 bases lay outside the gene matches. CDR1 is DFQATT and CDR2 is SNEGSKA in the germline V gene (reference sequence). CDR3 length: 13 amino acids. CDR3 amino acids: CSTPDRVDETQYF. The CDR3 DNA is TGCAGTACACCAGACAGGGTGGATGAGACCCAGTACTTC.

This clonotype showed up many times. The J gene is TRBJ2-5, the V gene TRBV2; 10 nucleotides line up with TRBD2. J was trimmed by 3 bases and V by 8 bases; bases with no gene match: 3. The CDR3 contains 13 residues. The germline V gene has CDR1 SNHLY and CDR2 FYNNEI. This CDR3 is CASLGLAKETQYF. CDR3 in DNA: TGTGCCAGCCTGGGACTAGCGAAAGAGACCCAGTACTTC.

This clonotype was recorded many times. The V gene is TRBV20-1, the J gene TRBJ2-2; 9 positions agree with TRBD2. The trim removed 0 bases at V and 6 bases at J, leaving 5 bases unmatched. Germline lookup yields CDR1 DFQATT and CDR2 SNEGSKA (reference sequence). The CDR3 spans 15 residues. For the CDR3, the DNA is TGCAGTGCTAGAGACCCTAGCGGGACGGCCGGGGAGCTGTTTTTT. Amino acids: CSARDPSGTAGELFF.

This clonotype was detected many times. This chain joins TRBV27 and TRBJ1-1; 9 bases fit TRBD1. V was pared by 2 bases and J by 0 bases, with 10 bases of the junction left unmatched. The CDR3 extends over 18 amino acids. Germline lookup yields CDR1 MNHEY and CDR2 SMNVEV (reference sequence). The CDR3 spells CASSLGPGQGGVNTEAFF. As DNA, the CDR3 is TGTGCCAGCAGTTTAGGGCCGGGACAGGGAGGGGTGAACACTGAAGCTTTCTTT.

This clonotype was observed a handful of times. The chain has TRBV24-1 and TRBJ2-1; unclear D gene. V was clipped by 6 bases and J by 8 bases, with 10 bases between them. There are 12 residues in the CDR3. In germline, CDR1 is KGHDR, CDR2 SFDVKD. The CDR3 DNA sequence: TGTGCCACCAGTATTGCGGCGGATGAGCAGTTCTTC. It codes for CATSIAADEQFF.

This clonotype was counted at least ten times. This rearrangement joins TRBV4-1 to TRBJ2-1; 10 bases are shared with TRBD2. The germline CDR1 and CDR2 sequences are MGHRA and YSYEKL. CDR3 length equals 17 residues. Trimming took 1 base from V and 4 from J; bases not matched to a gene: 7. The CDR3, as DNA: TGCGCCAGCAGCCAAGCCCCACCTAGCGGGAGTTACAATGAGCAGTTCTTC. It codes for CASSQAPPSGSYNEQFF.

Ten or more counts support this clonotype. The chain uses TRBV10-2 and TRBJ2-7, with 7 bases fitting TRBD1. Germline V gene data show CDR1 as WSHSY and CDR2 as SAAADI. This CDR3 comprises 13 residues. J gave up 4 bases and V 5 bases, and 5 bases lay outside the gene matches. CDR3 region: CASSKQGWYEQYF. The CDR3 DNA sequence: TGCGCCAGCAGTAAACAGGGGTGGTACGAGCAGTACTTC.

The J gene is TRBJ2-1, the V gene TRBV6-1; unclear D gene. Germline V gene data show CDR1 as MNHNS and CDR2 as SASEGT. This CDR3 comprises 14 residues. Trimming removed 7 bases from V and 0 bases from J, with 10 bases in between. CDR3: CASIYTASYNEQFF. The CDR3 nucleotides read TGTGCCAGCATATACACGGCCTCCTACAATGAGCAGTTCTTC.

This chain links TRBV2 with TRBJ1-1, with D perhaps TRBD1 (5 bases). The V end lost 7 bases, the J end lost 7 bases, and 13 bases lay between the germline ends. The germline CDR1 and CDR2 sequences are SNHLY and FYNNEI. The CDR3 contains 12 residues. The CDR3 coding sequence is TGTGCCAGCACCATAGAGGGGTTTGAAGCTTTCTTT. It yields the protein CASTIEGFEAFF.

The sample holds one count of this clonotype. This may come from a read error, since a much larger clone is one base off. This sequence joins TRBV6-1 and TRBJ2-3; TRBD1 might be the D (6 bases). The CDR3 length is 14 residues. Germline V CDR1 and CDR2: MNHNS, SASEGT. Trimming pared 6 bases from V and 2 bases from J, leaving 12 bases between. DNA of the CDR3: TGTGCCAGCAGGGACAGCACTATCACAGATACGCAGTATTTT. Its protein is CASRDSTITDTQYF.

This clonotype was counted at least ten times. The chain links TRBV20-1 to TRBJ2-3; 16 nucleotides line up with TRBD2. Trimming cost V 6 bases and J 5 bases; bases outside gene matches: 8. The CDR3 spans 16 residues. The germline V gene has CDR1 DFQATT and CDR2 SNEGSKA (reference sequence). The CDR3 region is CSADSGLAGGVDTQYF. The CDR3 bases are TGCAGTGCGGATTCGGGACTAGCGGGAGGGGTAGATACGCAGTATTTT.

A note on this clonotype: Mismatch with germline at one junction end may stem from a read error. Here the CDR3 reads CACSSGQVGETQYF. The DNA for the CDR3 is TGTGCCTGCAGCTCCGGACAGGTTGGAGAGACCCAGTACTTC. The chain links TRBV7-3 to TRBJ2-5; 7 positions agree with TRBD1. Per the germline V gene, CDR1 is SGHTA and CDR2 is FQGTGA. This CDR3 region has 14 residues. The variable domain in full, with the rest retrieved from reference TRBV7-3 and TRBJ2-5, is GAGVSQTPSNKVTEKGKYVELRCDPISGHTALYWYRQSLGQGPEFLIYFQGTGAADDSGLPNDRFFAVRPEGSVSTLKIQRTERGDSAVYLCACSSGQVGETQYFGPGTRLLVL.

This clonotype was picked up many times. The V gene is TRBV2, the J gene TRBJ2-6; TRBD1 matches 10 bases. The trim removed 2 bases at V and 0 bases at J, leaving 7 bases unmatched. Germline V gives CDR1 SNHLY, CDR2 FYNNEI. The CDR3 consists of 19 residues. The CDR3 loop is CASSELGTGASSGANVLTF. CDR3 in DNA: TGTGCCAGCAGTGAATTGGGGACAGGGGCCTCCTCTGGGGCCAACGTCCTGACTTTC.

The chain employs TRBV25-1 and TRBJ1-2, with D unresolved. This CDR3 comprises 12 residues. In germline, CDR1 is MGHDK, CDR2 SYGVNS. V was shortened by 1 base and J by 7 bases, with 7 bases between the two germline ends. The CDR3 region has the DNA TGTGCCAGCAGTGAATCGGGGAGTGGCTACACCTTC. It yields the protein CASSESGSGYTF.

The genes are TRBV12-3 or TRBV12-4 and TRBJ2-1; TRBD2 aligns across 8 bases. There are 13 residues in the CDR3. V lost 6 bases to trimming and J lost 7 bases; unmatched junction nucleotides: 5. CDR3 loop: CASSPGLGNEQFF. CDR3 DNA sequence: TGTGCCAGCAGCCCGGGACTAGGGAATGAGCAGTTCTTC.

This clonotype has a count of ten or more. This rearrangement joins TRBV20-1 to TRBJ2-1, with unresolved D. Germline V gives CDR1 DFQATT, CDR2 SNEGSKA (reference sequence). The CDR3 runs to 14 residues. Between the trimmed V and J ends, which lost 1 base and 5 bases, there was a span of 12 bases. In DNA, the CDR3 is TGCAGTGCTAGAGCGGGTCCTGTGGACAATGAGCAGTTCTTC. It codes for CSARAGPVDNEQFF.

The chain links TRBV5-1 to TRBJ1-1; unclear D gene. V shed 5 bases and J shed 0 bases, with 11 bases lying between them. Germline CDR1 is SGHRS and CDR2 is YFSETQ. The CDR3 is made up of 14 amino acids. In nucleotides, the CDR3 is TGCGCCAGCAGACTGAGCCAGATGAACACTGAAGCTTTCTTT. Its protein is CASRLSQMNTEAFF.

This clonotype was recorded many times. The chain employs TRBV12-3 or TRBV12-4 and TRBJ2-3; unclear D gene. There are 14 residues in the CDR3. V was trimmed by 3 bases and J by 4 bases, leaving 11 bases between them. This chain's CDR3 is CASSLVNPADTQYF. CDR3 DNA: TGTGCCAGCAGTTTGGTTAATCCGGCAGATACGCAGTATTTT.

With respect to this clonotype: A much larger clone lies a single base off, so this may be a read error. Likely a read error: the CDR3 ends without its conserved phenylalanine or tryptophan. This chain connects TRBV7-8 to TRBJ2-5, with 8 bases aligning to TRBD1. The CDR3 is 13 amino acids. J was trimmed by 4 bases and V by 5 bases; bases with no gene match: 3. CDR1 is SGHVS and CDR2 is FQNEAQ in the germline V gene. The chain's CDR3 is CASSMTGVETQYL. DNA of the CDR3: TGTGCCAGCAGCATGACAGGGGTAGAGACCCAGTACCTC.

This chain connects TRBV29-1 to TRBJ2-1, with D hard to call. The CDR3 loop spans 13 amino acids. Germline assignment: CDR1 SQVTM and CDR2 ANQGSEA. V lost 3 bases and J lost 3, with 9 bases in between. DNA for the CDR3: TGCAGCGTTGACAGGACGGACTACAATGAGCAGTTCTTC. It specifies CSVDRTDYNEQFF.

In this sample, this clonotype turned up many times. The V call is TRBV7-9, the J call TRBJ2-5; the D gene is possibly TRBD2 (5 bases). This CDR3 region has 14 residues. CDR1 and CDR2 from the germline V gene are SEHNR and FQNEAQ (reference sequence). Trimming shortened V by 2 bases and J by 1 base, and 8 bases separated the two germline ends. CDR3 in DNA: TGTGCCAGCAGCTTACCGGGGTTCCAAGAGACCCAGTACTTC. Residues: CASSLPGFQETQYF.